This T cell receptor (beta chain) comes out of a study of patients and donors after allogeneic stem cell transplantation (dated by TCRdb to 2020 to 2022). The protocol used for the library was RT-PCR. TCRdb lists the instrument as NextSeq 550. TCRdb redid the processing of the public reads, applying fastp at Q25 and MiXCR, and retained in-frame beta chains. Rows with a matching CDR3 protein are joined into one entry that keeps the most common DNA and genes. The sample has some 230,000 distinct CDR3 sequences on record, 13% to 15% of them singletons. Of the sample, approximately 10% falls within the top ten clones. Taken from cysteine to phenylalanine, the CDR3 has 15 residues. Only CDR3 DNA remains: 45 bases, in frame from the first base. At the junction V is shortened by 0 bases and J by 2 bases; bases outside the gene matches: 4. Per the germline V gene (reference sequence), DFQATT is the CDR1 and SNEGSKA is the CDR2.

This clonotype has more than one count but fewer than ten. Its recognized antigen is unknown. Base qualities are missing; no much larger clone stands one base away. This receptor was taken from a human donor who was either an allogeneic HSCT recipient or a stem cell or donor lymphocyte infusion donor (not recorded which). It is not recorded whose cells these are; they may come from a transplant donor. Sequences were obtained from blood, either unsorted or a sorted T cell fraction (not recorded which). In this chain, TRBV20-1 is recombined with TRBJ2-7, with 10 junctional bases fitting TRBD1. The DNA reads TGCAGTGCTAGAGATACCGGGACAGGGGCCTACGAGCAGTACTTC. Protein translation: CSARDTGTGAYEQYF.